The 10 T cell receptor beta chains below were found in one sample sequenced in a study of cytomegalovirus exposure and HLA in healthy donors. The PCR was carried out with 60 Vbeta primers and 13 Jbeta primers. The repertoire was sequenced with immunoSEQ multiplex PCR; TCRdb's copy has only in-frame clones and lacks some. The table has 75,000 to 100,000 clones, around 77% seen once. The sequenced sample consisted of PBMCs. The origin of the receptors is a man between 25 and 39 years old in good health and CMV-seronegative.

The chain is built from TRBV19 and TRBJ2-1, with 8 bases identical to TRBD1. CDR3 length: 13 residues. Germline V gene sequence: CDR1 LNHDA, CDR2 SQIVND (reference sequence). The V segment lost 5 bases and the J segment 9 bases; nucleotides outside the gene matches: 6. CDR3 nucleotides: TGTGCCAGTAGTCCCGGACAGGGCGGTGAGCAGTTCTTC. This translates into CASSPGQGGEQFF. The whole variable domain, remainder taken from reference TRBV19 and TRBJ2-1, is DGGITQSPKYLFRKEGQNVTLSCEQNLNHDAMYWYRQDPGQGLRLIYYSQIVNDFQKGDIAEGYSVSREKKESFPLTVTSAQKNPTAFYLCASSPGQGGEQFFGPGTRLTVL.

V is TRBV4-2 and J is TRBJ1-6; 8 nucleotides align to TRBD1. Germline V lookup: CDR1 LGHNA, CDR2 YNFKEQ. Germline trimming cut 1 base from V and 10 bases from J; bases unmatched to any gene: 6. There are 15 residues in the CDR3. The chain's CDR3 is CASSQVQGGESPLHF. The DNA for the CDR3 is TGTGCCAGCAGCCAAGTACAGGGGGGTGAATCACCCCTCCACTTT.

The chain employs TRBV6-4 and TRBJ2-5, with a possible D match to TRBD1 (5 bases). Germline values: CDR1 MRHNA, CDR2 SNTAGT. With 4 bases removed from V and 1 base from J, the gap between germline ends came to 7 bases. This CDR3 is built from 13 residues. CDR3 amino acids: CASSAGPQETQYF. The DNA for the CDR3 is TGTGCCAGCAGTGCAGGGCCCCAAGAGACCCAGTACTTC.

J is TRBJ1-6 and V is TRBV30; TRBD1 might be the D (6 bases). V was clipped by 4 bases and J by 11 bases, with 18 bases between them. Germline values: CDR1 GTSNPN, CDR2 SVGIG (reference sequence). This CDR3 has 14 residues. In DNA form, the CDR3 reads TGTGCCTGGACAACCACAGGGTCAGGGACACCCCTCCACTTT. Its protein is CAWTTTGSGTPLHF.

The CDR3 is CASSLKGAAIYEQYF. In DNA form, the CDR3 reads TGTGCCAGCAGTTTGAAGGGGGCGGCCATCTACGAGCAGTACTTC. This chain connects TRBV28 to TRBJ2-7, with 7 bases lining up with TRBD1. Germline loops: CDR1 MDHEN, CDR2 SYDVKM. CDR3 size: 15 residues. V trimming: 3 bases; J trimming: 3 bases; junction bases outside the gene matches: 8.

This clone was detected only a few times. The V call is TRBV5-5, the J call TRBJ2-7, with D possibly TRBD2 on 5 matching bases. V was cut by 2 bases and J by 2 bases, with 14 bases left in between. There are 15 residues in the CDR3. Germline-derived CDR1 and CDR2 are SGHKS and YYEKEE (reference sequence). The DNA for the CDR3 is TGTGCCAGCAGCTTTAGTCCGGGAAGCACCTACGAGCAGTACTTC. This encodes CASSFSPGSTYEQYF.

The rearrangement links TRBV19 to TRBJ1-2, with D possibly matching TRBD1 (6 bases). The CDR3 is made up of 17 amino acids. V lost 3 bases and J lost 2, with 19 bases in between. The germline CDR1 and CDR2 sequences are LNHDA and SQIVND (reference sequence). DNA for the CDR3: TGTGCCAGTAGTATCGACACGACACAGGGAAGGAACTATGGCTACACCTTC. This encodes CASSIDTTQGRNYGYTF.

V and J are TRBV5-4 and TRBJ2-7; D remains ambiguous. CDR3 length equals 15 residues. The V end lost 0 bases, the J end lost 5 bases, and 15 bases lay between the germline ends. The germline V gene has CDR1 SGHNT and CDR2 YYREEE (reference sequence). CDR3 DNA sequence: TGTGCCAGCAGCTTGGCCAATGTGGGCCGGAACGAGCAGTACTTC. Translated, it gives CASSLANVGRNEQYF.

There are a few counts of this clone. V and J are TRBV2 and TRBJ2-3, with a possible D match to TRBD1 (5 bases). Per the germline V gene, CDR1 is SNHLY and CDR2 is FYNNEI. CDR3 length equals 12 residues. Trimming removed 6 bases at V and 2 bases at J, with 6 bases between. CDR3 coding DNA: TGTGCCAGCAGGGACAACACAGATACGCAGTATTTT. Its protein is CASRDNTDTQYF. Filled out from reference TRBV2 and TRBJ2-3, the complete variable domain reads EPEVTQTPSHQVTQMGQEVILRCVPISNHLYFYWYRQILGQKVEFLVSFYNNEISEKSEIFDDQFSVERPDGSNFTLKIRSTKLEDSAMYFCASRDNTDTQYFGPGTRLTVL.

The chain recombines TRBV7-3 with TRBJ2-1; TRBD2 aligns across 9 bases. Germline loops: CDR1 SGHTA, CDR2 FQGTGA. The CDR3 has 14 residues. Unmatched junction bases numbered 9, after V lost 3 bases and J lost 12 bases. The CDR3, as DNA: TGTGCCAGCAGCTTGGCGGGGGGGCCGAGTTCGCAGTTCTTC. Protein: CASSLAGGPSSQFF.